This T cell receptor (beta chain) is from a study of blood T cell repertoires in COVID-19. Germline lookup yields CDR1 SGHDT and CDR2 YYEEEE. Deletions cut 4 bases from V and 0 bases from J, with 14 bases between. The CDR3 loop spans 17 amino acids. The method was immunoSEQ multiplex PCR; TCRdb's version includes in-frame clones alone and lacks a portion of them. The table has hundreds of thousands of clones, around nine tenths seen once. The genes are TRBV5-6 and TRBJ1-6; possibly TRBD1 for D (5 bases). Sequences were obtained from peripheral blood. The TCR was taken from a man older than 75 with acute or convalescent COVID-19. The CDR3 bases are TGTGCCAGCAGCCTCGCGGGGGACCCCTCCTATAATTCACCCCTCCACTTT. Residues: CASSLAGDPSYNSPLHF. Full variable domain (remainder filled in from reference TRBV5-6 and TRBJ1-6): DAGVTQSPTHLIKTRGQQVTLRCSPKSGHDTVSWYQQALGQGPQFIFQYYEEEERQRGNFPDRFSGHQFPNYSSELNVNALLLGDSALYLCASSLAGDPSYNSPLHFGNGTRLTVT.